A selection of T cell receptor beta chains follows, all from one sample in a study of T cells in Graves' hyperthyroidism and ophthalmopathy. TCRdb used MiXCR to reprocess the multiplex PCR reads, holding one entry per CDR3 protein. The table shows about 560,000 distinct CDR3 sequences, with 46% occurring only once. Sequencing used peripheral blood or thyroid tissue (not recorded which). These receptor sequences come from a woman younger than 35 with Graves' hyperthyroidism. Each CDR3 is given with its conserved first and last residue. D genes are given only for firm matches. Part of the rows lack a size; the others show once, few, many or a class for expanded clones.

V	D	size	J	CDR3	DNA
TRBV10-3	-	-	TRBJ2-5	CAISANRDSEQETQYF	TGTGCCATCAGCGCAAACAGGGACTCAGAGCAAGAGACCCAGTACTTC
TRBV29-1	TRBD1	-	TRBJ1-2	CSARGGQGAYGYTF	TGCAGTGCTAGAGGAGGACAGGGAGCATATGGCTACACCTTC
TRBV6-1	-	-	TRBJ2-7	CATSEYSGGYEQYF	TGTGCCACCAGTGAATATAGCGGAGGGTACGAGCAGTACTTC
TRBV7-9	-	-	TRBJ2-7	CASSLTAGDYEQYF	TGTGCCAGCAGCTTAACGGCAGGAGACTACGAGCAGTACTTC
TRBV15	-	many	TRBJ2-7	CATSRDTATSYEQYF	TGTGCCACCAGCAGAGATACGGCCACATCCTACGAGCAGTACTTC
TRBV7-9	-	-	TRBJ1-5	CASSRDGLQPQHF	TGTGCCAGCAGCAGAGACGGGTTGCAGCCCCAGCATTTT
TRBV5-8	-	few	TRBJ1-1	CASSPGTNGNEAFF	TGTGCCAGCAGTCCCGGGACCAACGGGAATGAAGCTTTCTTT
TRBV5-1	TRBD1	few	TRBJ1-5	CASSLDGGQNQPQHF	TGCGCCAGCAGCTTGGATGGGGGACAGAATCAGCCCCAGCATTTT
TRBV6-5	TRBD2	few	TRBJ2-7	CASSYEAGGYEQYF	TGTGCCAGCAGTTATGAAGCGGGAGGCTACGAGCAGTACTTC
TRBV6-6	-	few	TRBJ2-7	CAPLATSYEQYF	TGTGCCCCCCTGGCCACGTCCTACGAGCAGTACTTC
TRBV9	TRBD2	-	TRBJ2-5	CASSPLAGGPETQYF	TGTGCCAGCAGCCCTCTAGCGGGGGGACCCGAGACCCAGTACTTC
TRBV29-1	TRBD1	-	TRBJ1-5	CSTGTGYNQPQHF	TGCAGCACCGGGACAGGTTACAATCAGCCCCAGCATTTT
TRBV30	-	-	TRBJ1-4	CAWSQGASEKLFF	TGTGCCTGGAGTCAAGGAGCATCTGAAAAACTGTTTTTT
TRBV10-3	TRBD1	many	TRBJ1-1	CAIRGQGLNTEAFF	TGTGCCATTAGAGGACAGGGGTTGAACACTGAAGCTTTCTTT
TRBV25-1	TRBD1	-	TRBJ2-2	CASSEYRTGNTGELFF	TGTGCCAGCAGTGAATATAGGACAGGGAACACCGGGGAGCTGTTTTTT
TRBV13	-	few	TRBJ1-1	CASSWAPTGDTEAFF	TGTGCCAGCAGCTGGGCTCCGACAGGCGACACTGAAGCTTTCTTT
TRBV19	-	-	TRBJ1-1	CASGGGRRPTEAFF	TGTGCCAGCGGAGGGGGGAGACGTCCCACTGAAGCTTTCTTT
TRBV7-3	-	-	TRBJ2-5	CASSQDRADSETQYF	TGCGCCAGCAGCCAAGATAGGGCAGACTCGGAGACCCAGTACTTC
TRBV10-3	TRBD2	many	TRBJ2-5	CATHTSGRAGRETQYF	TGTGCCACACACACTAGCGGGAGGGCCGGACGGGAGACCCAGTACTTC
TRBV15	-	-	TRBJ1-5	CATSSYSDSNQPQHF	TGTGCCACCAGCAGTTACAGTGATAGCAATCAGCCCCAGCATTTT
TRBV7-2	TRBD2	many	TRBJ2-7	CASSFRAGLGSYEQYF	TGTGCCAGCAGCTTTAGAGCGGGACTAGGCTCCTACGAGCAGTACTTC
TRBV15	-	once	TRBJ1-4	CATSGHGAYEKLFF	TGTGCCACCAGCGGACACGGGGCTTATGAAAAACTGTTTTTT
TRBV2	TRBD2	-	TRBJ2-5	CASSVSGLAQETQYF	TGTGCCAGCAGTGTCTCGGGACTAGCCCAAGAGACCCAGTACTTC
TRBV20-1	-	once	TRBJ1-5	CSASKSNQPQHF	TGCAGTGCCAGCAAGAGCAATCAGCCCCAGCATTTT
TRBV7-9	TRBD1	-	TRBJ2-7	CASSSAPTGVNPYEQYF	TGTGCCAGCAGCTCAGCCCCGACAGGGGTCAATCCCTACGAGCAGTACTTC
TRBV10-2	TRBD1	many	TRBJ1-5	CASSESGQGDQPQHF	TGTGCCAGCAGTGAATCGGGACAGGGGGATCAGCCCCAGCATTTT
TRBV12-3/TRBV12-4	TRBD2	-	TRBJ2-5	CASSPLGSGSGETQYF	TGTGCCAGCAGCCCCTTGGGGAGCGGGAGTGGGGAGACCCAGTACTTC
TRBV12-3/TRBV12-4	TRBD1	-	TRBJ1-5	CASSAGGEYQHF	TGTGCCAGCAGCGCAGGGGGCGAGTACCAGCATTTT
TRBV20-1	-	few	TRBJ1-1	CSARGDFEAFF	TGCAGTGCTAGAGGGGATTTTGAAGCTTTCTTT
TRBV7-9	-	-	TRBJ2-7	CASSQKLGNEQYF	TGTGCCAGCAGCCAAAAGCTGGGCAACGAGCAGTACTTC
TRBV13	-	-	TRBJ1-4	CASSLTSGTEKLFF	TGTGCCAGCAGCTTGACCTCTGGGACTGAAAAACTGTTTTTT
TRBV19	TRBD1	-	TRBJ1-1	CASSTRQGTRNTEAFF	TGTGCCAGTAGTACAAGACAGGGGACCAGGAACACTGAAGCTTTCTTT
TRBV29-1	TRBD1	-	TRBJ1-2	CSVPDPDRENYGYTF	TGCAGCGTTCCCGACCCGGACAGGGAAAACTATGGCTACACCTTC
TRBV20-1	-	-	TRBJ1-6	CSARTRGTSYSPLHF	TGCAGTGCTCGGACTAGGGGGACAAGTTATTCACCCCTCCACTTT
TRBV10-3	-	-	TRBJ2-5	CAINEGGAQETQYF	TGTGCCATCAACGAAGGGGGAGCACAAGAGACCCAGTACTTC
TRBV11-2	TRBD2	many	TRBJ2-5	CASSFGLAGQETQYF	TGTGCCAGCAGCTTCGGGCTAGCGGGACAAGAGACCCAGTACTTC
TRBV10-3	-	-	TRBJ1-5	CAISLAPRMKPQHF	TGTGCCATCAGTTTGGCCCCTAGGATGAAGCCCCAGCATTTT
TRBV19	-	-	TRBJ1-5	CASSFEGYSNQPQHF	TGTGCCAGTAGTTTCGAGGGTTATAGCAATCAGCCCCAGCATTTT
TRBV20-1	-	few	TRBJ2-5	CSAFSSSGTGETQYF	TGCAGTGCTTTTTCCTCCTCCGGGACGGGGGAGACCCAGTACTTC
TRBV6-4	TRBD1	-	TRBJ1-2	CASSDPRDRVAYGYTF	TGTGCCAGCAGTGACCCCCGGGACAGGGTTGCCTATGGCTACACCTTC
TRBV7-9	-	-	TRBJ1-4	CASSLEPWGNEKLFF	TGTGCCAGCAGCTTGGAACCGTGGGGTAATGAAAAACTGTTTTTT
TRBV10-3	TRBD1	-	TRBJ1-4	CAIREQGTNEKLFF	TGTGCCATCAGAGAACAGGGGACTAATGAAAAACTGTTTTTT
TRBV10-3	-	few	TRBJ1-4	CASSYLGVGIGEKLFF	TGTGCCAGCAGTTACCTAGGAGTGGGGATTGGAGAAAAACTGTTTTTT
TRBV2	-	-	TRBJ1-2	CATSDSGASAGYTF	TGTGCCACCAGTGATTCAGGGGCGTCCGCTGGCTACACCTTC
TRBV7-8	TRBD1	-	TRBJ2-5	CASSRGTGGEETQYF	TGTGCCAGCAGCCGAGGGACAGGGGGCGAGGAGACCCAGTACTTC
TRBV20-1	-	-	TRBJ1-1	CSARDVPTMNTEAFF	TGCAGTGCTAGAGATGTTCCGACAATGAACACTGAAGCTTTCTTT
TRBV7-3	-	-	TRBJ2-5	CASSLKIGGIETQYF	TGTGCCAGCAGCTTAAAAATAGGCGGGATAGAGACCCAGTACTTC